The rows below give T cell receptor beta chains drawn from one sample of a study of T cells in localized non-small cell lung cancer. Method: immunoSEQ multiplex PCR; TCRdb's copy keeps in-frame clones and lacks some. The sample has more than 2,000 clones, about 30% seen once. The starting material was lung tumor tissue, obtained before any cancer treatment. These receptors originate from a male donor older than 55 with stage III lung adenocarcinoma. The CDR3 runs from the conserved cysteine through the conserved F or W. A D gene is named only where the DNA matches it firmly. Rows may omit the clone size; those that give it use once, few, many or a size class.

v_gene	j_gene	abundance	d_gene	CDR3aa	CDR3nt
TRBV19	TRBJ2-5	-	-	CASSIAGNQETQYF	TGTGCCAGTAGTATCGCAGGAAACCAAGAGACCCAGTACTTC
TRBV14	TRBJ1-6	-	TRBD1	CASSSRDRVIKGSPLHF	TGTGCCAGCAGCTCCAGGGACAGGGTGATTAAAGGTTCACCCCTCCACTTT
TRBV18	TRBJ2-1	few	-	CASSRRTGDEQFF	TGTGCCAGCTCCCGGCGCACTGGGGATGAGCAGTTCTTC
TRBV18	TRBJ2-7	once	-	CASSPPGARYYEQYF	TGTGCCAGCTCACCACCAGGGGCTCGCTACTACGAGCAGTACTTC
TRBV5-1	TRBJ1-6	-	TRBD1	CASSSTGQRNSPLHF	TGCGCCAGCAGCTCCACGGGACAGAGAAATTCACCCCTCCACTTT
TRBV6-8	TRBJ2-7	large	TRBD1	CASSYGDRGLAYEQYF	TGTGCCAGCAGTTACGGGGACAGGGGCCTTGCCTACGAGCAGTACTTC
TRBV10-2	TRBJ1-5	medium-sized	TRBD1	CASSGTGGNQPQHF	TGCGCCAGCAGCGGAACAGGGGGCAATCAGCCCCAGCATTTT
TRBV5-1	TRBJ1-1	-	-	CASSLEQTNTEAFF	TGCGCCAGCAGCTTGGAACAGACTAACACTGAAGCTTTCTTT
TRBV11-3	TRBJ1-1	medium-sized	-	CASSPERTVNTEAFF	TGTGCCAGCAGCCCAGAAAGGACAGTGAACACTGAAGCTTTCTTT
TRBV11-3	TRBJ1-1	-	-	CASSPYTGPVEAFF	TGTGCCAGCAGCCCGTACACCGGGCCAGTTGAAGCTTTCTTT
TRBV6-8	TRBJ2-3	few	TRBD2	CASSYSISAGGGADTQYF	TGTGCCAGCAGTTACTCGATCTCTGCGGGGGGAGGAGCAGATACGCAGTATTTT
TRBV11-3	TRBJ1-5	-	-	CASSLGAVGAKGQPQHF	TGTGCCAGCAGCTTAGGTGCCGTCGGGGCGAAGGGACAGCCCCAGCATTTT
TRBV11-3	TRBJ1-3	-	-	CASSLQSGGNTIYF	TGTGCCAGCAGCTTACAGTCGGGCGGAAACACCATATATTTT
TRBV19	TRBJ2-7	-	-	CASTPKGEYEQYF	TGTGCCAGTACTCCTAAAGGGGAATACGAGCAGTACTTC
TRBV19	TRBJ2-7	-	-	CAPRGAYEQYF	TGTGCCCCCCGGGGCGCCTACGAGCAGTACTTC
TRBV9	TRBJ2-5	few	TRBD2	CASSVPGLAGLQETQYF	TGTGCCAGCAGTGTCCCGGGACTAGCGGGCCTCCAAGAGACCCAGTACTTC
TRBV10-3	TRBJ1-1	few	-	CAISEDRMNTEAFF	TGTGCCATCAGTGAGGACCGTATGAACACTGAAGCTTTCTTT
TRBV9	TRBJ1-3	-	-	CASSLLGAIGNTIYF	TGTGCCAGCAGTCTCCTGGGGGCAATTGGAAACACCATATATTTT
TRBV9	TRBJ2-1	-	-	CASTRVGGEQFF	TGTGCCAGTACGAGGGTAGGCGGTGAGCAGTTCTTC
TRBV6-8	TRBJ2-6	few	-	CASIEGVGANVLTF	TGTGCCAGCATCGAGGGGGTAGGGGCCAACGTCCTGACTTTC
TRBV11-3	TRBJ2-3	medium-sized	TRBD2	CASSLGTSGRTDTQYF	TGTGCCAGCAGCTTAGGAACTAGCGGACGCACAGATACGCAGTATTTT
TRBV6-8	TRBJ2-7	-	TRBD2	CASSFPLAGAGEQYF	TGTGCCAGCAGTTTCCCCCTAGCGGGGGCCGGCGAGCAGTACTTC
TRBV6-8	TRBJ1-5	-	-	CASSYAQGQLYSNQPQHF	TGTGCCAGCAGTTACGCCCAGGGCCAGCTTTATAGCAATCAGCCCCAGCATTTT
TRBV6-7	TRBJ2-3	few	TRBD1	CASSYGQGRNTQYF	TGTGCCAGCAGTTACGGACAGGGGAGGAATACGCAGTATTTT
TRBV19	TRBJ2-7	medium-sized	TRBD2	CASSGGFSYEQYF	TGTGCCAGTAGCGGGGGGTTCTCCTACGAGCAGTACTTC
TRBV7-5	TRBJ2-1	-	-	CASSLGRGSYNEQFF	TGTGCCAGCAGCTTAGGGCGGGGGTCCTACAATGAGCAGTTCTTC
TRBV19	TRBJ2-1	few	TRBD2	CASSEEGLAGGYEQFF	TGTGCCAGTAGTGAAGAGGGACTAGCGGGGGGTTATGAGCAGTTCTTC
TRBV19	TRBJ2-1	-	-	CASSKEQGFHNEQFF	TGTGCCAGTAGTAAGGAACAGGGCTTCCACAATGAGCAGTTCTTC
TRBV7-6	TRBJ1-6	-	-	CASSLAGGAGNSPLHF	TGTGCCAGCAGCTTGGCCGGGGGGGCGGGGAATTCACCCCTCCACTTT
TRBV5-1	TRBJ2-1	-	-	CASSFVDSAVHEQFF	TGCGCCAGCAGCTTTGTGGACAGCGCGGTCCATGAGCAGTTCTTC
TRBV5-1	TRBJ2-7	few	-	CASSLEGTTYEQYF	TGCGCCAGCAGCTTGGAAGGGACAACCTACGAGCAGTACTTC
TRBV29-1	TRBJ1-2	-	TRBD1	CSVGTGDARYGYTF	TGCAGCGTTGGTACAGGGGACGCGAGGTATGGCTACACCTTC
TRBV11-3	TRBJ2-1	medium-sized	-	CASSLESLARRNEQFF	TGTGCCAGCAGCTTAGAATCCCTAGCCCGAAGAAATGAGCAGTTCTTC
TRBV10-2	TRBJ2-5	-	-	CASSEFQRGGDLRETQYF	TGCGCCAGCAGTGAGTTCCAAAGGGGGGGCGATCTCCGGGAGACCCAGTACTTC
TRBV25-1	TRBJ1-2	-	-	CASSEFHGYGYTF	TGTGCCAGCAGTGAATTTCACGGCTATGGCTACACCTTC
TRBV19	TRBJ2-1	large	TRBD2	CATRPGRNEQFF	TGTGCCACCCGACCCGGGAGGAATGAGCAGTTCTTC
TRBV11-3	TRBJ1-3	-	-	CASIEGHTGNTIYF	TGTGCCAGCATCGAGGGGCACACTGGAAACACCATATATTTT
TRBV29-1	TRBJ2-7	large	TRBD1	CSVRQGVGYEQYF	TGCAGCGTGAGACAGGGGGTGGGCTACGAGCAGTACTTC
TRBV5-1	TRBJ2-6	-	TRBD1	CASSLEGATGANVLTF	TGCGCCAGCAGCTTGGAGGGGGCGACAGGGGCCAACGTCCTGACTTTC
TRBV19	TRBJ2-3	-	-	CASSPNSGTITDTQYF	TGTGCCAGTAGTCCAAACTCCGGGACAATCACAGATACGCAGTATTTT
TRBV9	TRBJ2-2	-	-	CASSVSWGGGTGELFF	TGTGCCAGCAGCGTAAGCTGGGGCGGTGGCACCGGGGAGCTGTTTTTT
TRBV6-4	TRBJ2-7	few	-	CASRQGRAPYEQYF	TGTGCCAGCAGGCAGGGCAGGGCACCCTACGAGCAGTACTTC
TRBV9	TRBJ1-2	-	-	CASSTLPGDYGYTF	TGTGCCAGCAGTACCCTCCCGGGGGACTATGGCTACACCTTC
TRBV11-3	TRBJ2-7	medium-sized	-	CASSLGGTRAYEQYF	TGTGCCAGCAGCTTGGGGGGCACTAGGGCCTACGAGCAGTACTTC
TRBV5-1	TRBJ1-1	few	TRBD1	CASSLERQGRTEAFF	TGCGCCAGCAGCTTGGAACGACAGGGTCGCACTGAAGCTTTCTTT
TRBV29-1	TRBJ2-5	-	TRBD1	CSVEEQGAQETQYF	TGCAGCGTTGAAGAACAGGGGGCGCAAGAGACCCAGTACTTC